The subject of this entry is one T cell receptor beta chain. What it binds is unknown. The data belong to a study of CD8 T cells in ankylosing spondylitis. General study results and limits: Matched ankylosing spondylitis synovial fluid reportedly contained a significantly enriched population of disease-linked clones. Clones linked with disease were CD8+ and fairly uncommon in the peripheral blood. A motif of eight highly homologous TCR beta variants was seen as apparently characteristic of ankylosing spondylitis blood. Existing reports had already noted some motif variants in reactive arthritis synovial fluid and blood.

Trimming removed 7 bases at V and 8 bases at J, with 14 bases between. This CDR3 has 12 amino acids. Germline loops: CDR1 MNHEY, CDR2 SVGAGI. Quantitative molecular-barcoded 5'-RACE generated the TCR beta libraries. Each CDR3 protein gets one entry after TCRdb re-called the 5' RACE reads with MiXCR. Among some 800,000 distinct CDR3 sequences, about 12% were seen once, and the ten largest hold approximately 0.5%. This sequence was found in a male donor with ankylosing spondylitis. The chain joins TRBV6-5 to TRBJ1-2; D possibly corresponds to TRBD1 (6 bases). Sample: blood, either unsorted or a sorted T cell fraction (not recorded which). The CDR3 sequence: CASKNRAGGYTF. DNA of the CDR3: TGTGCCAGCAAAAACAGGGCGGGAGGCTACACCTTC.